These 20 T cell receptor beta chains came from one sample sequenced in a study of beta chain features in type 1 diabetes. Findings and limits, study-wide: In every one of the four CD4+ subsets, TCRB CDR3s were moderately but significantly shorter in Type 1 diabetes patients.

These receptors' antigens are unknown. All of the isolated RNA was reverse transcribed, so expressed TCRB transcripts were sequenced. TCRdb's copy holds only in-frame clones and misses some; the assay was immunoSEQ multiplex PCR. The sample has about 26,000 clones; about 45% are singletons. Source material: stem cell memory CD4+ T cells from blood. These receptors were obtained from a man under 40 with type 1 diabetes.

There are a few counts of this clone. The V call is TRBV7-9, the J call TRBJ1-6, with D perhaps TRBD1 (6 bases). The CDR3 is made up of 14 amino acids. Trimming removed 5 bases at V and 5 bases at J, with 10 bases between. CDR1 is SEHNR and CDR2 is FQNEAQ in the germline V gene (reference sequence). The CDR3: CASSDGQNNSPLHF. Written as DNA, the CDR3 is TGTGCCAGCAGCGACGGACAGAATAATTCACCCCTCCACTTT.

This clone has just a few counts. V gene TRBV6-1 combines with J gene TRBJ1-1, with 8 bases fitting TRBD1. This CDR3 region has 15 residues. Germline CDR1 is MNHNS and CDR2 is SASEGT. After removal of 7 bases from V and 4 bases from J, the junction contained 11 bases not matched to a gene. CDR3 nucleotides: TGTGCCAGCACCCGCAGGGGGCCTGGGAGCACTGAAGCTTTCTTT. Amino acids: CASTRRGPGSTEAFF.

This clone was picked up a small number of times. CDR3 amino acids: CASSLAILTNEQFF. As DNA, the CDR3 is TGCGCCAGCAGCTTAGCGATCTTGACTAATGAGCAGTTCTTC. The chain combines TRBV5-1 with TRBJ2-1; no reliable D call. Germline CDR1 and CDR2: SGHRS and YFSETQ. The CDR3 extends over 14 amino acids. Between the trimmed V and J ends, which lost 2 bases and 7 bases, there was a span of 13 bases. The full variable domain, rest sourced from reference TRBV5-1 and TRBJ2-1, is KAGVTQTPRYLIKTRGQQVTLSCSPISGHRSVSWYQQTPGQGLQFLFEYFSETQRNKGNFPGRFSGRQFSNSRSEMNVSTLELGDSALYLCASSLAILTNEQFFGPGTRLTVL.

The rearrangement joins TRBV18 to TRBJ2-3; D possibly corresponds to TRBD2 (6 bases). Trimming stripped 6 bases from V and 4 bases from J, with 17 bases between. The CDR3 covers 15 residues. Germline V gene lookup returns CDR1 KGHSH and CDR2 LQKENI. As DNA, the CDR3 is TGTGCCAGCTCCGACGGGGCGGGAAGGTCAGATACGCAGTATTTT. It translates to CASSDGAGRSDTQYF. Full variable domain (missing parts from reference TRBV18 and TRBJ2-3): NAGVMQNPRHLVRRRGQEARLRCSPMKGHSHVYWYRQLPEEGLKFMVYLQKENIIDESGMPKERFSAEFPKEGPSILRIQQVVRGDSAAYFCASSDGAGRSDTQYFGPGTRLTVL.

The chain recombines TRBV7-2 with TRBJ2-1, with 15 bases fitting TRBD2. V gave up 5 bases and J gave up 10 bases; unmatched junction bases: 6. In germline, CDR1 is SGHTA, CDR2 FQGNSA. CDR3 size: 15 residues. The CDR3 sequence is CASSLGLAGGWEQFF. CDR3 in DNA: TGTGCCAGCAGCCTCGGACTAGCGGGGGGGTGGGAGCAGTTCTTC.

This clone was seen a handful of times. J is TRBJ1-1 and V is TRBV6-5, with 9 bases identical to TRBD1. The CDR3 length is 13 residues. Germline V gene lookup returns CDR1 MNHEY and CDR2 SVGAGI. J was trimmed by 7 bases and V by 6 bases; bases with no gene match: 6. CDR3 sequence reads: CASRHGQGNEAFF. In nucleotides, the CDR3 is TGTGCCAGCAGGCACGGACAGGGGAATGAAGCTTTCTTT.

In its sample, this clone was seen a few times. This rearrangement joins TRBV19 to TRBJ2-7, with 10 bases matching TRBD1. The ends lost 6 bases at V and 6 bases at J; junction bases unmatched: 14. Germline-derived CDR1 and CDR2 are LNHDA and SQIVND (reference sequence). This CDR3 has 16 amino acids. CDR3 region: CASSPQGGQGSTEQYF. CDR3 DNA sequence: TGTGCCAGTAGCCCCCAAGGGGGACAGGGGTCGACCGAGCAGTACTTC.

J is TRBJ1-5 and V is TRBV7-9; the D gene is possibly TRBD1 (5 bases). Germline V lookup: CDR1 SEHNR, CDR2 FQNEAQ (reference sequence). The CDR3 has 18 amino acids. V was shortened by 4 bases and J by 4 bases, with 23 bases between the two germline ends. This chain's CDR3 is CASSSARGPGTSNQPQHF. DNA for the CDR3: TGTGCCAGCAGCTCTGCACGGGGCCCAGGGACTTCAAATCAGCCCCAGCATTTT.

V is TRBV7-9 and J is TRBJ1-2, with D tentatively TRBD1 (6 bases). This CDR3 comprises 14 residues. The germline gives CDR1 SEHNR, CDR2 FQNEAQ (reference sequence). Trimming left V 4 bases short and J 3 bases short, with 12 bases between. The CDR3 DNA sequence: TGTGCCAGCAGCTCCCCGGGGGGCGACTATGGCTACACCTTC. This gives the protein CASSSPGGDYGYTF.

The CDR3 is CASSRGQEIYGYTF. The CDR3 nucleotides are TGTGCCAGTAGTCGGGGACAGGAGATCTATGGCTACACCTTC. The J gene is TRBJ1-2, the V gene TRBV19; TRBD1 agrees at 8 bases. The CDR3 is 14 amino acids. The V segment lost 5 bases and the J segment 4 bases; nucleotides outside the gene matches: 6. From germline, CDR1 is LNHDA and CDR2 SQIVND (reference sequence).

This rearrangement joins TRBV19 to TRBJ2-4; no definite D call. This CDR3 has 17 amino acids. Trimming removed 3 bases from V and 1 base from J, with 16 bases in between. Germline lookup yields CDR1 LNHDA and CDR2 SQIVND (reference sequence). The CDR3 spells CASSILPRAYAKNIQYF. The DNA for the CDR3 is TGTGCCAGTAGTATCCTTCCCCGCGCTTACGCCAAAAACATTCAGTACTTC.

This chain joins TRBV6-4 and TRBJ2-1, with 11 bases that match TRBD2. There are 14 residues in the CDR3. Germline-derived CDR1 and CDR2 are MRHNA and SNTAGT. Unmatched junction bases numbered 9, after V lost 7 bases and J lost 10 bases. The CDR3 bases are TGTGCCAGCAAAATACTAGCGGGGGTTGGCGAGCAGTTCTTC. Translating it yields CASKILAGVGEQFF.

This chain joins TRBV2 and TRBJ2-1; the D gene is possibly TRBD2 (7 bases). V shed 6 bases and J shed 3 bases, with 18 bases lying between them. Looked up from germline, CDR1 is SNHLY and CDR2 is FYNNEI. The CDR3 consists of 16 residues. The CDR3 reads CASSLGGGGYYNEQFF. Here the CDR3 DNA reads TGTGCCAGCAGCCTTGGGGGAGGGGGTTACTACAATGAGCAGTTCTTC.

The rearrangement joins TRBV7-9 to TRBJ2-5; TRBD2 is a possible D gene (5 bases). The J call may be faulty, since TRBJ2-7 better matches the DNA end. CDR1 and CDR2 (germline): SEHNR, FQNEAQ (reference sequence). CDR3 size: 12 residues. CDR3 in DNA: TGTGCCAGCAGCCTATCGGGGTACGAGCAGTACTTC. This gives the protein CASSLSGYEQYF.

The genes are TRBV4-1 and TRBJ2-6; 8 nucleotides line up with TRBD1. The CDR3 is made up of 18 amino acids. Germline loops: CDR1 MGHRA, CDR2 YSYEKL. Trimming at V came to 1 base and at J to 5 bases, leaving 10 bases not matched to a gene. CDR3 nucleotide sequence: TGCGCCAGCAGCCAAGGCACTCGCCGGGACAGGTGGGCCAACGTCCTGACTTTC. Its protein is CASSQGTRRDRWANVLTF.

This chain uses TRBV2 with TRBJ1-1; 9 nucleotides agree with TRBD1. The ends lost 6 bases at V and 7 bases at J; junction bases unmatched: 9. The CDR3 extends over 14 amino acids. The germline CDR1 and CDR2 sequences are SNHLY and FYNNEI. CDR3 in DNA: TGTGCCAGCAGAGACAGGGGGTTAACTTATGAAGCTTTCTTT. Translation gives CASRDRGLTYEAFF.

This sequence joins TRBV6-6 and TRBJ2-3; 11 bases are shared with TRBD2. The germline gives CDR1 MNHNY, CDR2 SVGAGI (reference sequence). There are 14 residues in the CDR3. The V segment lost 11 bases and the J segment 6 bases; nucleotides outside the gene matches: 10. The CDR3 protein is CAARTSGPGDTQYF. The CDR3 DNA reads as TGTGCCGCAAGGACTAGCGGGCCGGGGGATACGCAGTATTTT.

In its sample, this clone is medium-sized. The V call is TRBV7-9, the J call TRBJ2-7, with a possible D match to TRBD2 (5 bases). The CDR3 is 12 residues long. Per the germline V gene, CDR1 is SEHNR and CDR2 is FQNEAQ (reference sequence). The V and J ends lost 4 bases and 7 bases respectively, with 11 bases between them. The CDR3, as DNA: TGTGCCAGCAGCTACCGGGAAGGAGAGCAGTACTTC. Translating gives CASSYREGEQYF. The whole variable domain, remainder taken from reference TRBV7-9 and TRBJ2-7, is DTGVSQNPRHKITKRGQNVTFRCDPISEHNRLYWYRQTLGQGPEFLTYFQNEAQLEKSRLLSDRFSAERPKGSFSTLEIQRTEQGDSAMYLCASSYREGEQYFGPGTRLTVT.

The chain carries TRBV18 and TRBJ2-2; D gene ambiguous. Trimming removed 3 bases at V and 7 bases at J, with 3 bases between. The germline V gene encodes CDR1 KGHSH and CDR2 LQKENI. CDR3 size: 11 residues. The CDR3 loop reads CASSPGGELFF. For the CDR3, the DNA is TGTGCCAGCTCACCCGGCGGGGAGCTGTTTTTT.

The chain couples TRBV6-5 to TRBJ1-3; no clear D. From germline, CDR1 is MNHEY and CDR2 SVGAGI. The CDR3 is made up of 13 amino acids. With 8 bases removed from V and 0 bases from J, the gap between germline ends came to 8 bases. CDR3 in amino acids: CASGGSSGNTIYF. The CDR3 coding sequence is TGTGCCAGCGGCGGCAGCTCTGGAAACACCATATATTTT.